The 12 T cell receptor beta chains below all came from one sample that was sequenced in a study of early T cells in non-severe SARS-CoV-2 infection. TCRdb reanalysed the 5' RACE reads using MiXCR and keeps one entry per CDR3 protein. The repertoire includes roughly 34,000 distinct CDR3 sequences, roughly 6% of them detected once, and around 8% sits in the top ten. The sequencing sample was made of whole blood. The receptors stem from an adult who was a healthcare worker with PCR-confirmed SARS-CoV-2 infection or an uninfected control (not recorded which).

This clonotype was seen at least ten times. This chain joins TRBV5-1 and TRBJ2-7; 7 nucleotides align to TRBD1. The CDR3 length is 15 residues. Germline V gene lookup returns CDR1 SGHRS and CDR2 YFSETQ. The ends lost 5 bases at V and 5 bases at J; junction bases unmatched: 13. As DNA, the CDR3 is TGCGCCAGCAGTCCGGACAGGCCTTCTAGAAACGAGCAGTACTTC. Protein sequence: CASSPDRPSRNEQYF. Supplemented by reference TRBV5-1 and TRBJ2-7, the full variable domain reads KAGVTQTPRYLIKTRGQQVTLSCSPISGHRSVSWYQQTPGQGLQFLFEYFSETQRNKGNFPGRFSGRQFSNSRSEMNVSTLELGDSALYLCASSPDRPSRNEQYFGPGTRLTVT.

This clonotype was counted a few times. The rearrangement links TRBV29-1 to TRBJ1-2; D unresolved. The CDR3 totals 12 residues. V lost 5 bases, J lost 6 bases, and 13 bases lay in between. Germline V gene sequence: CDR1 SQVTM, CDR2 ANQGSEA. DNA for the CDR3: TGCAGCGTTAGAGGCCTTAAGGATGGCTACACCTTC. Amino acids: CSVRGLKDGYTF.

In this sample, this clonotype turned up a few times. The V call is TRBV5-1, the J call TRBJ1-2; D gene ambiguous. Germline V CDR1 and CDR2: SGHRS, YFSETQ. The CDR3 length is 14 residues. Trimming stripped 0 bases from V and 8 bases from J, with 14 bases between. CDR3: CASSLGYSGRGYTF. CDR3 in DNA: TGCGCCAGCAGCTTGGGATATTCGGGTCGGGGCTACACCTTC.

The chain joins TRBV20-1 to TRBJ2-5; possibly TRBD2 for D (6 bases). Trimming took off 6 bases at V and 4 bases at J, with 12 bases between the two ends. This CDR3 is 12 amino acids long. The germline gives CDR1 DFQATT, CDR2 SNEGSKA (reference sequence). The CDR3 protein is CSAPGSGETQYF. The CDR3 DNA is TGCAGTGCCCCCGGGAGTGGAGAGACCCAGTACTTC.

The chain has TRBV7-7 and TRBJ2-3; the match to TRBD2 covers 8 bases. CDR1 SSHAT and CDR2 FNYEAQ come from the germline V gene (reference sequence). This CDR3 is 15 amino acids long. The V gene end was trimmed by 6 bases and the J gene end by 2 bases; junction bases not matched to a gene: 7. CDR3 sequence reads: CASSYSGGLTDTQYF. The CDR3 DNA is TGTGCCAGCAGTTACAGCGGGGGCCTCACAGATACGCAGTATTTT.

In regard to this clonotype: A much larger clone differs from this one at a single base, so this may be a read error. The V and J genes are TRBV4-3 and TRBJ1-6, with D uncertain. Germline-derived CDR1 and CDR2 are LGHNA and YSLEER. V was cut by 0 bases and J by 7 bases, with 7 bases left in between. This CDR3 has 14 residues. Written as DNA, the CDR3 is TGCGCCAGCAGCCAAGAACCAATAAATTCACCCCTCCACTTT. Protein product: CASSQEPINSPLHF.

This clonotype was recorded at least ten times. The chain is built from TRBV20-1 and TRBJ2-5; 7 nucleotides match TRBD2. The germline V gene has CDR1 DFQATT and CDR2 SNEGSKA (reference sequence). There are 13 residues in the CDR3. The J segment lost 4 bases and the V segment lost 5 bases, leaving 7 bases of the junction unmatched. The chain's CDR3 is CSAGQRGGETQYF. The CDR3 DNA sequence: TGCAGTGCTGGGCAGCGGGGAGGAGAGACCCAGTACTTC.

This clonotype was observed many times. The V call is TRBV7-2, the J call TRBJ2-3, with unresolved D. Germline V gives CDR1 SGHTA, CDR2 FQGNSA. CDR3 size: 14 residues. V lost 1 base to trimming and J lost 1 base, with 6 bases between them. CDR3 in DNA: TGTGCCAGCAGCTTAGTACGGGGCACAGATACGCAGTATTTT. This translates into CASSLVRGTDTQYF.

This clonotype was seen repeatedly, ten times or more. The J gene is TRBJ2-7, the V gene TRBV5-1; D tentatively fits TRBD1 or TRBD2 (5 bases each). Trimming took 4 bases from V and 2 from J, leaving 13 bases between them. The CDR3 runs 14 residues. Germline V CDR1 and CDR2: SGHRS, YFSETQ. In DNA, the CDR3 is TGCGCCAGCAGCACCGGGACGCTTACCTACGAGCAGTACTTC. Translation gives CASSTGTLTYEQYF.

This clonotype was counted ten times or more. The genes are TRBV9 and TRBJ2-5; D perhaps matches TRBD2 (7 bases). The germline gives CDR1 SGDLS, CDR2 YYNGEE. Trimming stripped 4 bases from V and 5 bases from J, with 18 bases between. The CDR3 contains 15 residues. The CDR3 is CASSSQGRGAETQYF. CDR3 DNA: TGTGCCAGCAGCTCCCAGGGGAGGGGCGCGGAGACCCAGTACTTC.

This clonotype was seen ten or more times. The CDR3 region is CASSLMTLGNSPLHF. CDR3 nucleotides: TGTGCCAGTAGTCTCATGACCCTGGGGAATTCACCCCTCCACTTT. The V gene is TRBV19, the J gene TRBJ1-6; D is uncertain. This CDR3 has 15 residues. With 5 bases removed from V and 7 bases from J, the gap between germline ends came to 15 bases. Germline values: CDR1 LNHDA, CDR2 SQIVND (reference sequence).

This clonotype was detected ten times or more. As DNA, the CDR3 is TGTGCCAGCAGGGTAACAGGGGTGACCGGGGAGCTGTTTTTT. It is translated as CASRVTGVTGELFF. The chain joins TRBV7-3 to TRBJ2-2; TRBD1 aligns across 7 bases. The CDR3 has 14 amino acids. CDR1 and CDR2 (germline): SGHTA, FQGTGA. V gave up 6 bases and J gave up 5 bases; unmatched junction bases: 6.